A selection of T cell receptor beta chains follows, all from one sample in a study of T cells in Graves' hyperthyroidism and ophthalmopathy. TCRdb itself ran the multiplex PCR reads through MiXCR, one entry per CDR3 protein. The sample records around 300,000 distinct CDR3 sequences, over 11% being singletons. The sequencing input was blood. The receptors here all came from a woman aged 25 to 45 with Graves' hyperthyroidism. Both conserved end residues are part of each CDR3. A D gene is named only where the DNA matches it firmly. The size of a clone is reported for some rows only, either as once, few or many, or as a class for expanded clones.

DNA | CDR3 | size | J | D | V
TGTGCCAGCAACTCCCCCAGGGGAAGGACTGAAGCTTTCTTT | CASNSPRGRTEAFF | NA | TRBJ1-1 | NA | TRBV11-2
TGTGCCAGCAGTGAAGCGCTACGGACTGTAAACACCGGGGAGCTGTTTTTT | CASSEALRTVNTGELFF | few | TRBJ2-2 | NA | TRBV2
TGCGCCAGCGGCTTTTCCAGGAGGTTAATCGGGGCTTTCTTT | CASGFSRRLIGAFF | few | TRBJ1-1 | NA | TRBV10-2
TGTGCCAGCAGCCATGAGGCCTGGCTAGCAGGCGAGACCCAGTACTTC | CASSHEAWLAGETQYF | many | TRBJ2-5 | NA | TRBV3-1
TGTGCCAGCAGCTCCCGGGAGGCTGGGTTGGTGACAGATACGCAGTATTTT | CASSSREAGLVTDTQYF | many | TRBJ2-3 | TRBD2 | TRBV7-2
TGTGCCAGCAGCGCGGGGGTATCCGGGTACGAGCAGTACTTC | CASSAGVSGYEQYF | once | TRBJ2-7 | NA | TRBV9
TGTGCCAGCCTAGCGGGAGGGCCGGTTGAGCAGTTCTTC | CASLAGGPVEQFF | many | TRBJ2-1 | TRBD2 | TRBV28
TGTGCCAGCAGCTTCTCAGTAAATCAGCCCCAGCATTTT | CASSFSVNQPQHF | many | TRBJ1-5 | NA | TRBV7-2
TGTGCCAGCAGTGGAGCGCCCCTAGATCCGGGCCACCTTTACGAGCAGTACTTC | CASSGAPLDPGHLYEQYF | many | TRBJ2-7 | NA | TRBV27
TGTGCCAGCAGCTTCTCCGGGACTAGTTTCGGCGAGCAGTACTTC | CASSFSGTSFGEQYF | NA | TRBJ2-7 | TRBD2 | TRBV11-2
TGTGCCAGTGGAGCAGTGGCTATCCAAGAGACCCAGTACTTC | CASGAVAIQETQYF | many | TRBJ2-5 | NA | TRBV2
TGCAGCGTTGATGGGACAGGAAAAGAGACCCAGTACTTC | CSVDGTGKETQYF | many | TRBJ2-5 | TRBD1 | TRBV29-1
TGTGTCAGCAGCCCGGACACCCTGGGGTACAATGAGCAGTTCTTC | CVSSPDTLGYNEQFF | NA | TRBJ2-1 | NA | TRBV3-1
TGTGCCACCAGTGGGGGCCTGAGTGAAAAACTGTTTTTT | CATSGGLSEKLFF | many | TRBJ1-4 | NA | TRBV2
TGTGCCAGCAGCCCTGGGGGGCAGGGTCAGCCCCAGCATTTT | CASSPGGQGQPQHF | NA | TRBJ1-5 | NA | TRBV9
TGTGCCAGCACCCGTTCCGGGGATGAAAAACTGTTTTTT | CASTRSGDEKLFF | many | TRBJ1-4 | NA | TRBV7-9
TGTGCCAGCAGCTGGTCCTGGGACAGTAATTCACCCCTCCACTTT | CASSWSWDSNSPLHF | many | TRBJ1-6 | TRBD1 | TRBV7-8
TGTGCCAGCCCACCCCCGGGACAGGGGTCCTACGAGCAGTACTTC | CASPPPGQGSYEQYF | few | TRBJ2-7 | TRBD1 | TRBV6-2/TRBV6-3
TGTGCCAGCAGTTTAGGGGACGGTCCCTACGAGCAGTACTTC | CASSLGDGPYEQYF | NA | TRBJ2-7 | NA | TRBV12-3/TRBV12-4
TGCAGCGTTGGAGGGGGGCGGCGGGAGGGGTCAAATGAGCAGTTCTTC | CSVGGGRREGSNEQFF | many | TRBJ2-1 | TRBD2 | TRBV29-1
TGTGCCAGCAGCGAACTAGCGGGAGCTAACCACGAGCAGTACTTC | CASSELAGANHEQYF | many | TRBJ2-7 | TRBD2 | TRBV6-1
TGTGCCTGGAGCGGGGGACAGCCTAATCAGCCCCAGCATTTT | CAWSGGQPNQPQHF | few | TRBJ1-5 | TRBD1 | TRBV30
TGCAGTGCTAGGTGGCAGGGGGCGGAAAAACTGTTTTTT | CSARWQGAEKLFF | many | TRBJ1-4 | TRBD1 | TRBV20-1
TGCAGTGCTAGATTCTCAACCTACGAGCAGTACTTC | CSARFSTYEQYF | many | TRBJ2-7 | NA | TRBV20-1
TGTGCCATCAGTGAGGGACTAGATAGTATGGACGAGCAGTACTTC | CAISEGLDSMDEQYF | NA | TRBJ2-7 | TRBD2 | TRBV10-3
TGCGCCAGCAGTGGAGGTAACACAGGGAGGACTGAAGCTTTCTTT | CASSGGNTGRTEAFF | many | TRBJ1-1 | NA | TRBV10-2
TGTGCCAGCAGTTACTTGGCGGGGACCAACTATAATTCACCCCTCCACTTT | CASSYLAGTNYNSPLHF | many | TRBJ1-6 | NA | TRBV6-5